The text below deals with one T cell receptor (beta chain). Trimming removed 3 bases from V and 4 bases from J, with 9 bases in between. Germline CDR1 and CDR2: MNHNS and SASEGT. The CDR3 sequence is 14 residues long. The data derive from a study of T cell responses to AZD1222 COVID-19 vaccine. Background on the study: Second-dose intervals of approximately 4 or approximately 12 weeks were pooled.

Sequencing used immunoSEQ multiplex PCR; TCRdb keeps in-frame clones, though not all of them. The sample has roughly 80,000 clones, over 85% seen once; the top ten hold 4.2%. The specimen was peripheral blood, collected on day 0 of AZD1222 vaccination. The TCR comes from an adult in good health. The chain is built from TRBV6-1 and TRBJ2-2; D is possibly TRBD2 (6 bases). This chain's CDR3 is CASSDRGGTGELFF. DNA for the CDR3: TGTGCCAGCAGTGATCGGGGAGGCACCGGGGAGCTGTTTTTT.